This T cell receptor beta chain appears in the sequencing data of a study of STAT5B mutations in CD4+ large granular lymphocyte leukemia. The assay was immunoSEQ multiplex PCR, and TCRdb's table has in-frame clones only and misses some. The repertoire holds 31,000 or so clones, with roughly 80% as singletons. Points on this clone: Antigen: not known.

Study-wide results and caveats: Main leukemic clonotypes were patient-specific, but approximately 27% appeared at low frequency elsewhere. TRBV06-family usage was enriched in top patient clones (8/27) versus controls (2/35).

Trimming left V 4 bases short and J 1 base short, with 15 bases between. Germline CDR1 and CDR2: GTSNPN and SVGIG (reference sequence). The CDR3 spans 15 residues. This clonotype was obtained from a human donor in good health. The chain joins TRBV30 to TRBJ2-3; tentatively, D is TRBD1 (6 bases). Sequencing used CD4+ T cells from blood buffy coats. The DNA of the CDR3 is TGTGCCTGGAACCAGGGGACCGCCGGCACAGATACGCAGTATTTT. Its protein product is CAWNQGTAGTDTQYF.